This T cell receptor beta chain was recovered during a study of CD8+ T cells in alopecia areata. RNA extraction was followed by reverse transcription into cDNA, which acted as the sequencing template. The method was immunoSEQ multiplex PCR; TCRdb's version includes in-frame clones alone and lacks a portion of them. The sample has 150,000 to 190,000 clones; around 55% are singletons. V was clipped by 1 base and J by 1 base, with 7 bases between them. Germline lookup yields CDR1 PRHDT and CDR2 FYEKMQ (reference sequence). The CDR3 has 14 amino acids. The source material was CD8+ T cells sorted from blood, sampled at week 0. The sequence was collected from a human donor with alopecia areata. The chain is built from TRBV13 and TRBJ1-1; D gene unclear. CDR3 nucleotide sequence: TGTGCCAGCAGCTTAGAGGCTAGGAACACTGAAGCTTTCTTT. Translated, it gives CASSLEARNTEAFF.